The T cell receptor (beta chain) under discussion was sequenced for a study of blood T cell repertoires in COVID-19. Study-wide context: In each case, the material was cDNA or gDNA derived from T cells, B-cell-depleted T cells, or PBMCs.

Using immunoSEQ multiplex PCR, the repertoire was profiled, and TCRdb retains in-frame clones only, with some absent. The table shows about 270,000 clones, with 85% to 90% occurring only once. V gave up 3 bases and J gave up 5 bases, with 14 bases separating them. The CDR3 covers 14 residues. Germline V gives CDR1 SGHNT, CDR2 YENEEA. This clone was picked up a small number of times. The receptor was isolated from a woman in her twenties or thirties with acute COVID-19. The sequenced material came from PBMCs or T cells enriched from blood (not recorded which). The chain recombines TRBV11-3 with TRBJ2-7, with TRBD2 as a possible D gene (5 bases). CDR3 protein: CASSFSGGSDEQYF. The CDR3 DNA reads TGTGCCAGCAGCTTCTCAGGAGGTTCGGACGAGCAGTACTTC.